This TCR beta chain derives from a study of blood T cell repertoires in COVID-19. Study in general: Collection of acute and convalescent COVID-19 samples took place in the United States, Italy and Spain.

CDR3 length equals 16 residues. CDR1 is SGHVS and CDR2 is FQNEAQ in the germline V gene. Unmatched junction bases numbered 9, after V lost 5 bases and J lost 5 bases. TCRdb's table, derived via immunoSEQ multiplex PCR, lists solely in-frame clones and lacks some. The sample yields about 180,000 clones, 90% seen once. Sequencing was done on a sample of peripheral blood. The TCR originated in a man aged 50 or older with acute or convalescent COVID-19. The J gene is TRBJ2-3, the V gene TRBV7-8, with 11 positions matching TRBD2. CDR3 DNA sequence: TGTGCCAGCAGCCCCATAGCGGGGGGGCCGGGAGATACGCAGTATTTT. It specifies CASSPIAGGPGDTQYF.